The 15 T cell receptor beta chains reported below all come from one sample, sequenced in a study of cytomegalovirus exposure and HLA in healthy donors. The PCR used 60 Vbeta and 13 Jbeta primers. Sequencing used immunoSEQ multiplex PCR; TCRdb keeps in-frame clones, though not all of them. The sample includes over 85,000 clones, 77% seen only once; the top ten take 8.5% to 10%. The sequenced sample was PBMCs. These receptor sequences come from a male donor in good health and CMV-seropositive.

The CDR3 bases are TGTGCTAGTGGTTTTAGGCAGGGTTGTGCTTTCTTT. Residues: CASGFRQGCAFF. This rearrangement joins TRBV12-5 to TRBJ1-1, with a weak D call TRBD1 (5 bases). This CDR3 comprises 12 residues. The germline V gene encodes CDR1 LGHNT and CDR2 FRNRAP. Trimming removed 3 bases at V and 11 bases at J, with 13 bases between.

This sequence joins TRBV7-9 and TRBJ1-2; tentatively, D is TRBD1 (5 bases). Germline assignment: CDR1 SEHNR and CDR2 FQNEAQ (reference sequence). The V end was cut by 5 bases, the J end by 2 bases, with 9 bases between. The CDR3 has 13 amino acids. As DNA, the CDR3 is TGTGCCAGCAGCCTACAGGAGAACTATGGCTACACCTTC. It codes for CASSLQENYGYTF.

The chain carries TRBV7-9 and TRBJ2-7, with TRBD1 identical over 9 bases. This CDR3 spans 17 amino acids. V gave up 2 bases and J gave up 3 bases; unmatched junction bases: 11. Per the germline V gene, CDR1 is SEHNR and CDR2 is FQNEAQ (reference sequence). The CDR3 reads CASSLLGGGQGVYEQYF. The CDR3 DNA reads as TGTGCCAGCAGCTTACTGGGAGGGGGACAGGGTGTCTACGAGCAGTACTTC.

This clone has a single count. The chain recombines TRBV6-1 with TRBJ2-5; D may be TRBD2 (6 bases). Trimming pared 3 bases from V and 2 bases from J, leaving 10 bases between. The V gene's germline CDR1 is MNHNS and CDR2 SASEGT. The CDR3 extends over 14 amino acids. The CDR3 is CASSDIRGQETQYF. The DNA for the CDR3 is TGTGCCAGCAGTGATATACGGGGGCAAGAGACCCAGTACTTC.

The J gene is TRBJ1-2, the V gene TRBV10-3; 9 positions agree with TRBD1. CDR1 ENHRY and CDR2 SYGVKD come from the germline V gene. Germline trimming cut 4 bases from V and 6 bases from J; bases unmatched to any gene: 3. The CDR3 totals 13 residues. The CDR3 DNA reads TGTGCCATCAGTGGCCGGACAGGGGATGGCTACACCTTC. Encoded protein: CAISGRTGDGYTF.

V usage is TRBV7-2 and J usage is TRBJ2-7; 7 nucleotides agree with TRBD1. The CDR3 loop spans 14 amino acids. The V and J ends lost 5 bases and 2 bases, in that order; junction bases with no gene match: 6. Per the germline V gene, CDR1 is SGHTA and CDR2 is FQGNSA. For the CDR3, the DNA is TGTGCCAGCAGCCCCCGACAGGGACCCTACGAGCAGTACTTC. It yields the protein CASSPRQGPYEQYF. The full variable domain, with the rest looked up from reference TRBV7-2 and TRBJ2-7, is GAGVSQSPSNKVTEKGKDVELRCDPISGHTALYWYRQSLGQGLEFLIYFQGNSAPDKSGLPSDRFSAERTGGSVSTLTIQRTQQEDSAVYLCASSPRQGPYEQYFGPGTRLTVT.

The rearrangement joins TRBV7-9 to TRBJ1-1, with TRBD1 as a possible D gene (6 bases). Trimming cost V 6 bases and J 1 base, with 15 bases left between them. Germline CDR1 reads SEHNR; CDR2 reads FQNEAQ (reference sequence). This CDR3 is 15 amino acids long. This CDR3 reads CASSLSGERNTEAFF. CDR3 nucleotides: TGTGCCAGCAGTTTGTCAGGGGAGCGGAACACTGAAGCTTTCTTT. The variable domain in full, completed from reference TRBV7-9 and TRBJ1-1, reads DTGVSQNPRHKITKRGQNVTFRCDPISEHNRLYWYRQTLGQGPEFLTYFQNEAQLEKSRLLSDRFSAERPKGSFSTLEIQRTEQGDSAMYLCASSLSGERNTEAFFGQGTRLTVV.

The chain has TRBV28 and TRBJ2-3, with TRBD1 identical over 9 bases. The length of the CDR3 is 16 residues. The junction had 15 bases not matched to a gene; V was cut back by 8 bases and J by 6 bases. Germline assignment: CDR1 MDHEN and CDR2 SYDVKM. The CDR3 DNA reads TGTGCCAGCGGGGGACAGGGAGTGTTTGGGCTGGATACGCAGTATTTT. This encodes CASGGQGVFGLDTQYF.

V usage is TRBV29-1 and J usage is TRBJ2-4; D is unresolved. This CDR3 spans 13 amino acids. Germline V lookup: CDR1 SQVTM, CDR2 ANQGSEA. Deletions cut 6 bases from V and 0 bases from J, with 9 bases between. The CDR3 loop is CSVAGLAKNIQYF. The CDR3 DNA reads as TGCAGCGTGGCTGGGCTAGCCAAAAACATTCAGTACTTC.

The CDR3 sequence is CASSHGGATDTQYF. The CDR3 DNA follows: TGCGCCAGCAGCCATGGCGGGGCCACAGATACGCAGTATTTT. This sequence joins TRBV4-3 and TRBJ2-3, with D perhaps matching TRBD2 (6 bases). V was cut by 3 bases and J by 2 bases, with 9 bases left in between. The CDR3 totals 14 residues. The germline V gene has CDR1 LGHNA and CDR2 YSLEER.

The chain recombines TRBV28 with TRBJ2-4; D remains ambiguous. The germline V gene has CDR1 MDHEN and CDR2 SYDVKM. CDR3 length: 17 residues. Trimming left V 5 bases short and J 0 bases short, with 17 bases between. The CDR3 spells CASSLVTVSLAKNIQYF. CDR3 sequence (DNA): TGTGCCAGCAGTCTCGTCACAGTTTCCTTAGCCAAAAACATTCAGTACTTC.

There are a few counts of this clone. The chain joins TRBV19 to TRBJ2-5, with 8 positions matching TRBD2. Germline CDR1 is LNHDA and CDR2 is SQIVND (reference sequence). Trimming removed 3 bases from V and 6 bases from J; junction bases left unmatched: 21. The CDR3 covers 19 residues. The CDR3: CASSISGGLVGRALKTQYF. As DNA, the CDR3 is TGTGCCAGTAGTATTAGTGGGGGACTAGTTGGGCGGGCGTTGAAGACCCAGTACTTC.

The chain uses TRBV5-1 and TRBJ2-3, with D maybe TRBD2 (6 bases). The germline gives CDR1 SGHRS, CDR2 YFSETQ. The CDR3 has 13 residues. Trimming took off 3 bases at V and 5 bases at J, with 10 bases between the two ends. The CDR3 nucleotides are TGCGCCAGCAGCTGGGGGGAAGGAGATACGCAGTATTTT. Protein: CASSWGEGDTQYF.

The chain combines TRBV7-2 with TRBJ2-7; D is possibly TRBD2 (6 bases). The CDR3 is 16 amino acids. V dropped 0 bases and J dropped 2 bases, with 14 bases sitting between them. Germline V gene lookup returns CDR1 SGHTA and CDR2 FQGNSA. The CDR3: CASSLASGVVPYEQYF. Written as DNA, the CDR3 is TGTGCCAGCAGCTTAGCTAGCGGAGTAGTACCCTACGAGCAGTACTTC.

The chain recombines TRBV28 with TRBJ1-4; 7 nucleotides align to TRBD1. CDR3 size: 14 residues. The J segment lost 4 bases and the V segment lost 8 bases, leaving 7 bases of the junction unmatched. Germline loops: CDR1 MDHEN, CDR2 SYDVKM. The CDR3 nucleotides are TGTGCCAGCCTCGGACAGGCAATTAATGAAAAACTGTTTTTT. As protein: CASLGQAINEKLFF.